Listed below are T cell receptor beta chains from one sample, sequenced in a study of cytomegalovirus exposure and HLA in healthy donors. Data came from immunoSEQ multiplex PCR; TCRdb stores just in-frame clones and leaves some out. The repertoire includes 200,000 or so clones, 82% of them detected once, and roughly 0.1% sits in the top ten. The source material was PBMCs. These receptors came from a boy younger than 10 in good health and CMV-seronegative. Both conserved end residues are part of each CDR3. D genes are given only for firm matches. Size values are once, few and many counts, or a class for expanded clones, and some rows have none.

J	D	size	V	CDR3	DNA
TRBJ1-3	NA	few	TRBV7-9	CASSLVGSDRSGNTIYF	TGTGCCAGCAGCTTAGTAGGGTCGGACAGATCTGGAAACACCATATATTTT
TRBJ1-5	TRBD1	NA	TRBV6-6	CASSLGQASQPQHF	TGTGCCAGCAGTCTCGGACAGGCAAGTCAGCCCCAGCATTTT
TRBJ2-2	TRBD2	NA	TRBV7-3	CASSPRTSGGAYTGELFF	TGTGCCAGCAGCCCAAGGACTAGCGGGGGGGCGTATACCGGGGAGCTGTTTTTT
TRBJ1-2	NA	NA	TRBV28	CASSLIGGFSGYTF	TGTGCCAGCAGTTTAATTGGGGGCTTTTCTGGCTACACCTTC
TRBJ2-7	TRBD2	NA	TRBV28	CASSPLAGHYEQYF	TGTGCCAGCAGTCCACTAGCGGGGCACTACGAGCAGTACTTC
TRBJ1-3	NA	few	TRBV2	CASSRQGSGNTIYF	TGTGCCAGCAGTCGACAAGGCTCTGGAAACACCATATATTTT
TRBJ1-1	TRBD1	NA	TRBV6-1	CASRGQRTEAFF	TGTGCCAGCAGGGGACAGAGGACTGAAGCTTTCTTT
TRBJ2-5	TRBD1	NA	TRBV18	CASSPRSQGAGETQYF	TGTGCCAGCTCACCGAGATCACAGGGGGCAGGAGAGACCCAGTACTTC
TRBJ1-5	NA	NA	TRBV6-1	CASSEVEGQPQHF	TGTGCCAGCAGTGAAGTCGAGGGTCAGCCCCAGCATTTT
TRBJ1-6	TRBD1	NA	TRBV7-8	CASSSTPGQGYSPLHF	TGTGCCAGCAGCTCAACCCCGGGACAGGGTTATTCACCCCTCCACTTT
TRBJ1-2	NA	NA	TRBV21-1	CASSNDRRGTIYGYTF	TGTGCCAGCAGCAACGACCGTAGGGGGACTATCTATGGCTACACCTTC
TRBJ1-2	TRBD1	NA	TRBV7-2	CASSLRGPQGREGYTF	TGTGCCAGCAGCTTAAGGGGGCCGCAGGGCCGGGAGGGCTACACCTTC
TRBJ2-1	TRBD1	NA	TRBV5-6	CASSFSRQGSNEQFF	TGTGCCAGCAGCTTTTCCCGACAGGGGAGCAATGAGCAGTTCTTC
TRBJ1-2	NA	NA	TRBV19	CASTRSGQGYGYTF	TGTGCCAGTACCCGATCTGGGCAGGGCTATGGCTACACCTTC
TRBJ1-1	NA	NA	TRBV27	CASSGGGGTNTEAFF	TGTGCCAGCAGTGGGGGTGGGGGGACGAACACTGAAGCTTTCTTT
TRBJ2-2	NA	NA	TRBV4-2	CASAKQGGGATGELFF	TGTGCCAGCGCAAAGCAGGGGGGCGGGGCGACCGGGGAGCTGTTTTTT
TRBJ2-3	TRBD2	NA	TRBV7-8	CASSLSAGGRGTDTQYF	TGTGCCAGCAGCTTAAGCGCGGGGGGGCGGGGCACAGATACGCAGTATTTT
TRBJ2-1	NA	NA	TRBV2	CASSEGRGEWFF	TGTGCCAGCAGTGAAGGTAGGGGCGAATGGTTCTTC
TRBJ2-7	TRBD1	few	TRBV18	CASSVGQAFSYEQYF	TGTGCCAGCTCCGTAGGACAGGCCTTTAGTTACGAGCAGTACTTC
TRBJ2-3	TRBD2	few	TRBV4-1	CASSQAPTSGDSDTQYF	TGCGCCAGCAGCCAAGCTCCGACTAGCGGGGACTCAGATACGCAGTATTTT
TRBJ2-1	NA	NA	TRBV9	CASSVDGGRFNEQFF	TGTGCCAGCAGCGTAGACGGGGGTAGATTCAATGAGCAGTTCTTC
TRBJ2-5	NA	NA	TRBV7-2	CATRGLADGETQYF	TGTGCCACCAGGGGGCTAGCGGACGGAGAGACCCAGTACTTC
TRBJ2-7	TRBD1	NA	TRBV7-9	CASSLAKGQGTSYEQYF	TGTGCCAGCAGCTTAGCAAAAGGACAGGGGACTTCCTACGAGCAGTACTTC
TRBJ1-2	TRBD1	NA	TRBV9	CASSSTGDDGYTF	TGTGCCAGCAGCTCCACAGGGGATGATGGCTACACCTTC
TRBJ2-1	TRBD1	NA	TRBV7-9	CASSRGGTGRRNEQFF	TGTGCCAGCAGCCGAGGGGGGACAGGGCGTCGCAATGAGCAGTTCTTC
TRBJ2-5	TRBD2	NA	TRBV9	CASSVLAGGEEQYF	TGTGCCAGCAGCGTTCTAGCGGGGGGGGAAGAGCAGTACTTC
TRBJ2-2	NA	NA	TRBV19	CASSKTENTGELFF	TGTGCCAGTAGTAAGACAGAGAACACCGGGGAGCTGTTTTTT
TRBJ1-1	NA	NA	TRBV19	CASSVRGMNTEAFF	TGTGCCAGTAGTGTCAGGGGAATGAACACTGAAGCTTTCTTT
TRBJ2-2	NA	NA	TRBV7-3	CASSRGHNTGELFF	TGTGCCAGCAGCCGGGGACACAACACCGGGGAGCTGTTTTTT
TRBJ2-1	TRBD2	NA	TRBV2	CASSDSAGGSYNEQFF	TGTGCCAGCAGTGATTCGGCGGGGGGCTCCTACAATGAGCAGTTCTTC
TRBJ2-7	TRBD2	NA	TRBV7-2	CASSLGIERGSYEQYF	TGTGCCAGCAGCTTAGGTATCGAGCGGGGGTCCTACGAGCAGTACTTC
TRBJ2-3	TRBD1	NA	TRBV9	CASSAGQGADTQYF	TGTGCCAGCAGCGCCGGACAGGGGGCAGATACGCAGTATTTT